This T cell receptor (beta chain) derives from a study of T cell responses to AZD1222 COVID-19 vaccine. The V gene lost 3 bases and the J gene lost 3 bases, with 11 bases spanning the gap. Germline CDR1 is SGHTS and CDR2 is YDEGEE. CDR3 length equals 14 residues. Sequenced by immunoSEQ multiplex PCR; TCRdb stores in-frame clones only, minus some. Here the sample spans 70,000 or so clones, 83% being singletons. The chain links TRBV5-8 to TRBJ2-3; maybe TRBD1 (6 bases). The TCR sequence derives from an adult who received the AZD1222 COVID-19 vaccine. The material sequenced was peripheral blood, taken 28 days after the second AZD1222 dose. In nucleotides, the CDR3 is TGTGCCAGCAGCTACAGGGATGGTACAGATACGCAGTATTTT. Translated: CASSYRDGTDTQYF. Complete variable domain (other parts from reference TRBV5-8 and TRBJ2-3): EAGVTQSPTHLIKTRGQQATLRCSPISGHTSVYWYQQALGLGLQFLLWYDEGEERNRGNFPPRFSGRQFPNYSSELNVNALELEDSALYLCASSYRDGTDTQYFGPGTRLTVL.